Shown below are 2 T cell receptor beta chains from a single sample sequenced in a study of early T cells in non-severe SARS-CoV-2 infection. TCRdb independently ran MiXCR on the 5' RACE reads; one entry per CDR3 protein. The table has 70,000 to 95,000 distinct CDR3 sequences, 13% to 15% seen once; the top ten hold roughly 11%. Sequenced: whole blood. The receptors derive from an adult who was a healthcare worker with PCR-confirmed SARS-CoV-2 infection or an uninfected control (not recorded which).

This clonotype appeared a few times. The chain employs TRBV2 and TRBJ1-4; D gene uncertain. V was cut by 8 bases and J by 4 bases, with 8 bases left in between. The germline gives CDR1 SNHLY, CDR2 FYNNEI. This CDR3 is 12 amino acids long. CDR3 in amino acids: CASLELNEKLFF. The CDR3 region has the DNA TGTGCCAGCCTGGAGCTTAATGAAAAACTGTTTTTT.

This sequence joins TRBV7-9 and TRBJ2-7; D not resolved. Trimming cost V 3 bases and J 4 bases, with 16 bases left between them. The germline V gene encodes CDR1 SEHNR and CDR2 FQNEAQ (reference sequence). The CDR3 sequence is 15 residues long. The DNA of the CDR3 is TGTGCCAGCAGCTTTCATGGAACAGATATATACGAGCAGTACTTC. Amino acid sequence: CASSFHGTDIYEQYF.